These 19 T cell receptor beta chains came from one sample sequenced in a study of blood T cell repertoires in COVID-19. TCRdb keeps only in-frame clones here, not all; method: immunoSEQ multiplex PCR. The table lists nearly 35,000 clones, over 85% of them singletons. The specimen sequenced was peripheral blood. These receptors all come from a human donor in a cohort sampled during active COVID-19.

The chain recombines TRBV28 with TRBJ1-2, with D possibly being TRBD1 (6 bases). Between the trimmed V and J ends, which lost 3 bases and 2 bases, there was a span of 13 bases. Germline-derived CDR1 and CDR2 are MDHEN and SYDVKM. The CDR3 extends over 15 amino acids. As DNA, the CDR3 is TGTGCCAGCAGTTTTCCAGGGGCCACCAACTATGGCTACACCTTC. Encoded protein: CASSFPGATNYGYTF.

CDR3 in DNA: TGTGCCAGCAGCCTTACAGAACGCCACAACTATGGCTACACCTTC. Protein sequence: CASSLTERHNYGYTF. V usage is TRBV28 and J usage is TRBJ1-2; D ambiguous. The CDR3 sequence is 15 residues long. Trimming shortened V by 6 bases and J by 2 bases, and 16 bases separated the two germline ends. From germline, CDR1 is MDHEN and CDR2 SYDVKM.

The chain joins TRBV24-1 to TRBJ2-3, with D possibly being TRBD2 (5 bases). Germline CDR1 reads KGHDR; CDR2 reads SFDVKD. This CDR3 contains 13 residues. The V end lost 0 bases, the J end lost 5 bases, and 5 bases lay between the germline ends. The CDR3 sequence is CATSDLRGDTQYF. CDR3 nucleotide sequence: TGTGCCACCAGTGATTTGCGGGGAGATACGCAGTATTTT.

This chain's CDR3 is CASSIGPRGDTEAFF. The CDR3, as DNA: TGTGCCAGTAGTATAGGGCCTCGGGGGGACACTGAAGCTTTCTTT. J is TRBJ1-1 and V is TRBV19, with D possibly matching TRBD1 (5 bases). Per the germline V gene, CDR1 is LNHDA and CDR2 is SQIVND (reference sequence). CDR3 length equals 15 residues. V lost 1 base to trimming and J lost 3 bases, with 12 bases between them.

The V gene is TRBV5-6, the J gene TRBJ1-2, with 8 bases fitting TRBD1. The CDR3 runs to 15 residues. V gave up 3 bases and J gave up 8 bases; unmatched junction bases: 12. Germline CDR1 and CDR2: SGHDT and YYEEEE. The CDR3 bases are TGTGCCAGCAGCTCCCCGGACAGGGTCTTGGTCGGCTACACCTTC. Translated, it gives CASSSPDRVLVGYTF.

The chain has TRBV12-5 and TRBJ1-1, with D unresolved. Germline CDR1 and CDR2: LGHNT and FRNRAP. CDR3 length: 13 residues. The V end was cut by 1 base, the J end by 6 bases, with 9 bases between. Written as DNA, the CDR3 is TGTGCTAGTGGTTTGGACAGTTTCCCTGAAGCTTTCTTT. Translating it yields CASGLDSFPEAFF.

The rearrangement joins TRBV7-9 to TRBJ2-2; D ambiguous. The CDR3 totals 13 residues. Germline loops: CDR1 SEHNR, CDR2 FQNEAQ (reference sequence). Trimming removed 6 bases at V and 7 bases at J, with 12 bases between. The CDR3 region is CASRETGDGELFF. CDR3 nucleotides: TGTGCCAGCAGGGAGACGGGTGACGGGGAGCTGTTTTTT.

This chain joins TRBV11-2 and TRBJ1-1, with 8 bases matching TRBD1. V shed 5 bases and J 1 base; nucleotides not matched to a gene: 9. There are 16 residues in the CDR3. From germline, CDR1 is SGHAT and CDR2 FQNNGV. The CDR3 spells CASSPTPGTGNTEAFF. CDR3 DNA: TGTGCCAGCAGCCCGACCCCCGGGACAGGGAACACTGAAGCTTTCTTT.

As concerns this clone: The junction shows a germline mismatch at one end, possibly a read error. The J gene is TRBJ1-4, the V gene TRBV4-1; 9 bases agree with TRBD1. The CDR3 length is 16 residues. Germline V gives CDR1 MGHRA, CDR2 YSYEKL. In nucleotides, the CDR3 is TGCGCCAGCAGCCAAGCTCAGACAGGGGGGAATGGAAAACTGTTTTTT. This translates into CASSQAQTGGNGKLFF.

This rearrangement joins TRBV30 to TRBJ1-4; 9 bases match TRBD1. The junction had 12 bases not matched to a gene; V was cut back by 3 bases and J by 10 bases. This CDR3 has 15 residues. The germline gives CDR1 GTSNPN, CDR2 SVGIG (reference sequence). CDR3 region: CAWSHTGTGRGKLFF. CDR3 DNA: TGTGCCTGGAGCCACACCGGGACAGGGAGGGGAAAACTGTTTTTT.

J is TRBJ1-1 and V is TRBV4-2; maybe TRBD1 (6 bases). In germline, CDR1 is LGHNA, CDR2 YNFKEQ. The CDR3 consists of 15 residues. The V end lost 0 bases, the J end lost 1 base, and 9 bases lay between the germline ends. CDR3 nucleotide sequence: TGTGCCAGCAGCCAAGATACAGGGCGGAACACTGAAGCTTTCTTT. Amino acid sequence: CASSQDTGRNTEAFF.

The chain is built from TRBV4-1 and TRBJ1-5; the match to TRBD1 covers 8 bases. V shed 4 bases, J shed 11 bases, and the junction held 7 bases outside the gene matches. Per the germline V gene, CDR1 is MGHRA and CDR2 is YSYEKL. The CDR3 spans 13 residues. CDR3 coding DNA: TGCGCCAGCAGCCGAACACAGGGGGAGACCCAGCATTTT. It translates to CASSRTQGETQHF.

This chain connects TRBV27 to TRBJ2-1; 9 bases line up with TRBD1. The CDR3 has 13 residues. J gave up 8 bases and V 4 bases, and 3 bases lay outside the gene matches. Per germline, CDR1 MNHEY and CDR2 SMNVEV (reference sequence). CDR3 amino acids: CASSYRGQDEQFF. CDR3 nucleotides: TGTGCCAGCAGTTACAGGGGGCAGGATGAGCAGTTCTTC.

The chain carries TRBV5-4 and TRBJ2-7, with 8 bases identical to TRBD2. The CDR3 is 15 residues long. Trimming removed 0 bases from V and 5 bases from J; junction bases left unmatched: 7. Germline V CDR1 and CDR2: SGHNT, YYREEE (reference sequence). The CDR3 spells CASSLGAGDPNEQYF. The CDR3 DNA sequence: TGTGCCAGCAGCTTGGGAGCGGGAGATCCAAACGAGCAGTACTTC.

This clone was seen a single time. The chain combines TRBV4-1 with TRBJ2-3, with TRBD2 matching 14 bases. The germline V gene has CDR1 MGHRA and CDR2 YSYEKL. The V segment lost 5 bases and the J segment 5 bases; nucleotides outside the gene matches: 9. CDR3 length: 17 amino acids. The DNA of the CDR3 is TGCGCCAGCAGCACCACGGGACTAGCGGGAGTGAAAGATACGCAGTATTTT. Translation: CASSTTGLAGVKDTQYF.

This clone occurred once. V usage is TRBV16 and J usage is TRBJ2-4, with TRBD1 matching 11 bases. Germline values: CDR1 KGHSY, CDR2 FQNENV. CDR3 length equals 16 residues. After removal of 4 bases from V and 5 bases from J, the junction contained 7 bases not matched to a gene. The CDR3 coding sequence is TGTGCCAGCAGCCTTGGACAGGGGGCGGTGGAAAACATTCAGTACTTC. Amino acid sequence: CASSLGQGAVENIQYF.

This chain connects TRBV5-1 to TRBJ2-3; weak D call: TRBD2 (6 bases). V was trimmed by 4 bases and J by 0 bases, leaving 12 bases between them. The CDR3 runs 15 residues. Germline V CDR1 and CDR2: SGHRS, YFSETQ. CDR3 DNA: TGCGCCAGCAGCAGGGGAGGAGATAGCACAGATACGCAGTATTTT. Its translation: CASSRGGDSTDTQYF.

The chain links TRBV30 to TRBJ1-5; perhaps TRBD1 as D (6 bases). The V gene lost 3 bases and the J gene lost 5 bases, with 14 bases spanning the gap. The CDR3 covers 14 residues. Germline V gene sequence: CDR1 GTSNPN, CDR2 SVGIG (reference sequence). The CDR3, as DNA: TGTGCCTGGAGCGTTACAGGGACGGATCAGCCCCAGCATTTT. This translates into CAWSVTGTDQPQHF.

V usage is TRBV5-6 and J usage is TRBJ2-7; 8 nucleotides line up with TRBD1. Germline V gives CDR1 SGHDT, CDR2 YYEEEE. Trimming removed 1 base from V and 7 bases from J; junction bases left unmatched: 10. The CDR3 covers 15 residues. CDR3: CASSLLPGQGTEQYF. CDR3 DNA: TGTGCCAGCAGCTTGCTTCCAGGACAGGGAACGGAGCAGTACTTC. The variable domain in full, with the rest retrieved from reference TRBV5-6 and TRBJ2-7, is DAGVTQSPTHLIKTRGQQVTLRCSPKSGHDTVSWYQQALGQGPQFIFQYYEEEERQRGNFPDRFSGHQFPNYSSELNVNALLLGDSALYLCASSLLPGQGTEQYFGPGTRLTVT.